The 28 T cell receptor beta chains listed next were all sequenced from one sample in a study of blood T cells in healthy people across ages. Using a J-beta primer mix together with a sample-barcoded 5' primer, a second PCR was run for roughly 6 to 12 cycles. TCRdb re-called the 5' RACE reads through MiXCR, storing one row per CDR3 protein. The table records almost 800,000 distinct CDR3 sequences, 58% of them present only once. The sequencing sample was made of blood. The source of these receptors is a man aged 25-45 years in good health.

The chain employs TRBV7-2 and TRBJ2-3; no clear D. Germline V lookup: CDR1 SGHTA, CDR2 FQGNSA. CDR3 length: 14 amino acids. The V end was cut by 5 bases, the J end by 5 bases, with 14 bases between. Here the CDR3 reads CASSPRAAGDTQYF. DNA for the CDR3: TGTGCCAGCAGCCCTCGGGCAGCTGGAGATACGCAGTATTTT.

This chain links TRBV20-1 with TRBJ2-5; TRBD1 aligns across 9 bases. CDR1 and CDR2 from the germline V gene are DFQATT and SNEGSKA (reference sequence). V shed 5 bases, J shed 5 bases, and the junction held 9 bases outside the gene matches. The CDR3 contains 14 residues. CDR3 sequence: CSALSPDRGETQYF. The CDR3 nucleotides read TGCAGTGCTCTGAGCCCCGACAGGGGGGAGACCCAGTACTTC.

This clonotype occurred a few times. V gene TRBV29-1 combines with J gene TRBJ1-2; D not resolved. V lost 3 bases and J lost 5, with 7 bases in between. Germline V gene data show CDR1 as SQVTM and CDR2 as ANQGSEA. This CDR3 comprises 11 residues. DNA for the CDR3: TGCAGCGTTGATCCCGGGTATGGCTACACCTTC. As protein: CSVDPGYGYTF.

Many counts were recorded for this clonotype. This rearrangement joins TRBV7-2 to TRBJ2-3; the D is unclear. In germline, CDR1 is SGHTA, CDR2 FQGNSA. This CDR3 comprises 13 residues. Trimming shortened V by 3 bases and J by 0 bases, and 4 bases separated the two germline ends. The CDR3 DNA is TGTGCCAGCAGCTTCAGCAGCACAGATACGCAGTATTTT. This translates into CASSFSSTDTQYF. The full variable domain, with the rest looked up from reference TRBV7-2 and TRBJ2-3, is GAGVSQSPSNKVTEKGKDVELRCDPISGHTALYWYRQSLGQGLEFLIYFQGNSAPDKSGLPSDRFSAERTGGSVSTLTIQRTQQEDSAVYLCASSFSSTDTQYFGPGTRLTVL.

Here the CDR3 DNA reads TGTGCCAGCAGCCTGGCAACAGAACCTAATGAAAAACTGTTTTTT. Translation gives CASSLATEPNEKLFF. The chain carries TRBV21-1 and TRBJ1-4. TRBV21-1 is a documented pseudogene. The CDR3 has 15 residues.

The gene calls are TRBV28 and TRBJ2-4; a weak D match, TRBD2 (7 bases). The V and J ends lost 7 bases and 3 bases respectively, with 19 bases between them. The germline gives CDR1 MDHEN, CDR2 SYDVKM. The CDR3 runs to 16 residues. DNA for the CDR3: TGTGCCAGCACTCGAAGGGGGGGCGCCCGCAAAAACATTCAGTACTTC. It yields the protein CASTRRGGARKNIQYF.

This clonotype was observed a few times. The CDR3 nucleotides read TGTGCCAGCAGCACTGAGCGGGGCATTACTGATACGCAGTATTTT. It translates to CASSTERGITDTQYF. This chain links TRBV12-3 or TRBV12-4 with TRBJ2-3; 7 bases are a match to TRBD2. The CDR3 contains 15 residues. V trimming: 6 bases; J trimming: 6 bases; junction bases outside the gene matches: 12.

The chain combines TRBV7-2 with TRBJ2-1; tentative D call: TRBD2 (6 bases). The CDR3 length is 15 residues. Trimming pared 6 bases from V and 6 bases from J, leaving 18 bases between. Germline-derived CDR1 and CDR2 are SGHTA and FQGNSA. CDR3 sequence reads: CASRTGGTGGNEQFF. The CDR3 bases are TGTGCCAGCAGAACCGGGGGAACCGGGGGCAATGAGCAGTTCTTC.

The CDR3: CASSPGLAGKNTDTQYF. In DNA, the CDR3 is TGTGCCAGCAGTCCCGGACTAGCGGGGAAAAACACAGATACGCAGTATTTT. The rearrangement joins TRBV12-3 or TRBV12-4 to TRBJ2-3; 12 nucleotides align to TRBD2. The CDR3 runs 17 residues. Trimming cost V 5 bases and J 2 bases; bases outside gene matches: 8.

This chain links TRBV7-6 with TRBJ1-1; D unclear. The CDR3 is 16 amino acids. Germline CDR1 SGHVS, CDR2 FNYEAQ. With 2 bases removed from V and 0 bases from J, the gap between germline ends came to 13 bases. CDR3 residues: CASSLRPNNLNTEAFF. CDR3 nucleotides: TGTGCCAGCAGCTTACGCCCGAATAATCTGAACACTGAAGCTTTCTTT.

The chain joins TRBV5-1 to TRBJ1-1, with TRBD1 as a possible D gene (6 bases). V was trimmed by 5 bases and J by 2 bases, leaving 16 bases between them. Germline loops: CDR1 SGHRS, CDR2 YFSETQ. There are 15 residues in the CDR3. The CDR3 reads CASSQGPAGNTEAFF. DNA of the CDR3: TGCGCCAGCAGTCAGGGGCCGGCGGGCAACACTGAAGCTTTCTTT.

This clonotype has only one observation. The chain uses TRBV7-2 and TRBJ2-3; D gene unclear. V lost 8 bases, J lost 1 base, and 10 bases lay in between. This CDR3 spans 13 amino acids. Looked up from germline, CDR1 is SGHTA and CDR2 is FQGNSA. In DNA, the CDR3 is TGTGCCAGCCAGACACCGGGCACAGATACGCAGTATTTT. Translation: CASQTPGTDTQYF.

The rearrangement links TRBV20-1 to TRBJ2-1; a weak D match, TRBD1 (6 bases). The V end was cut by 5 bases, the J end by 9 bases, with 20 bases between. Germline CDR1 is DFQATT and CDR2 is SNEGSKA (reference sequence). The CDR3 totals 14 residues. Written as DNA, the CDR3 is TGCAGTGCTCGTGTTTCGGGACACATCGGTGAGCAGTTCTTC. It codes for CSARVSGHIGEQFF.

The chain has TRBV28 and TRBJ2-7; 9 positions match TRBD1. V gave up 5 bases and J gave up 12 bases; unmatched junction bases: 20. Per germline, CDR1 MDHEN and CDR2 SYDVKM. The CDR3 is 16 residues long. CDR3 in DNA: TGTGCCAGCAGTCCAGCCCCGGGACAGGGTTTAGACATTCTGTACTTC. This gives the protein CASSPAPGQGLDILYF.

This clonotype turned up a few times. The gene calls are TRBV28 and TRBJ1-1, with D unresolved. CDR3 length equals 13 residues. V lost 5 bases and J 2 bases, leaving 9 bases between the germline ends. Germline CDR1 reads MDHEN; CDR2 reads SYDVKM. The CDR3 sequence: CASSVEENTEAFF. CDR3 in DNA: TGTGCCAGCAGTGTCGAAGAAAACACTGAAGCTTTCTTT.

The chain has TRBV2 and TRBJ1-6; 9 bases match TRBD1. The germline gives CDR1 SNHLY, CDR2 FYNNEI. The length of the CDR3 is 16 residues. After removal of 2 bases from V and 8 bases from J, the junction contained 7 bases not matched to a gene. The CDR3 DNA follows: TGTGCCAGCAGTGAATTTGGGACAGGGAGCGATTCACCCCTCCACTTT. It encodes CASSEFGTGSDSPLHF.

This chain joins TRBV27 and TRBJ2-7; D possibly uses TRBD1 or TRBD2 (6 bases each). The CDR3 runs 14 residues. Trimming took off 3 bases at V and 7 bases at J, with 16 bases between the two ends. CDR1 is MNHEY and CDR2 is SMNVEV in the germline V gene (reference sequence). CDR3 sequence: CASSFRGSGGEQYF. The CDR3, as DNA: TGTGCCAGCAGTTTCAGGGGTTCCGGGGGTGAGCAGTACTTC.

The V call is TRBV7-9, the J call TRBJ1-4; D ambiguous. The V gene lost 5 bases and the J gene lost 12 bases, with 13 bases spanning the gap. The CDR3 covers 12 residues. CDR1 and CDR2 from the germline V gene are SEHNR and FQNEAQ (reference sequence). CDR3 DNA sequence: TGTGCCAGCAGCCCTGACTTTGGGGAACTGTTTTTT. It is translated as CASSPDFGELFF.

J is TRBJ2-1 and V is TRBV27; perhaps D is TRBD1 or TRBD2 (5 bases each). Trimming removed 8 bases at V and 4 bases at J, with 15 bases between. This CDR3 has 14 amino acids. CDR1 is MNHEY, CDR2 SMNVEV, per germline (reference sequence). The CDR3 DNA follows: TGTGCCAGCGCCGGGGACGGTACGTACAATGAGCAGTTCTTC. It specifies CASAGDGTYNEQFF.

CDR3 nucleotide sequence: TGTGCCAGCAGCTGGGACAACTACTCCTACGAGCAGTACTTC. Translating gives CASSWDNYSYEQYF. The chain combines TRBV5-5 with TRBJ2-7; a weak D match, TRBD1 (6 bases). Trimming shortened V by 3 bases and J by 0 bases, and 10 bases separated the two germline ends. The CDR3 is 14 residues long. Per germline, CDR1 SGHKS and CDR2 YYEKEE (reference sequence).

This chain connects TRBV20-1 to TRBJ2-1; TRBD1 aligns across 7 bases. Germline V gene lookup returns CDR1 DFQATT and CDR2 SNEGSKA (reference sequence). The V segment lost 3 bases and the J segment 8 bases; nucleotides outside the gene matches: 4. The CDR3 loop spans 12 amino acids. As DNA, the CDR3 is TGCAGTGCTAGGATTGGGACAGATGAGCAGTTCTTC. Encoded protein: CSARIGTDEQFF.

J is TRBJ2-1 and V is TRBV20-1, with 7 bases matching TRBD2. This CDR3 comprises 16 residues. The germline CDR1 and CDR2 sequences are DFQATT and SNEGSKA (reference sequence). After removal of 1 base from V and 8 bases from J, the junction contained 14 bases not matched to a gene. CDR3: CSARGAAAGWEDEQFF. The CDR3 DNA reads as TGCAGTGCTAGAGGGGCGGCAGCGGGGTGGGAGGATGAGCAGTTCTTC.

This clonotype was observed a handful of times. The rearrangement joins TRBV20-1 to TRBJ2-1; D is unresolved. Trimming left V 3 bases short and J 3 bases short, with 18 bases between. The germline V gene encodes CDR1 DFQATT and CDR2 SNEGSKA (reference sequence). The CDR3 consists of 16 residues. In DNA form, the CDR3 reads TGCAGTGCTAGGGCCCCGGCTGGGCCGAACTACAATGAGCAGTTCTTC. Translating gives CSARAPAGPNYNEQFF.

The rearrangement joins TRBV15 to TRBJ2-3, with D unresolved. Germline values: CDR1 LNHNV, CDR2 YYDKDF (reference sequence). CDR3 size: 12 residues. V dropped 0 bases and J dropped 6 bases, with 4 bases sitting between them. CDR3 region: CATSRDFDTQYF. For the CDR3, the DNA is TGTGCCACCAGCAGAGATTTTGATACGCAGTATTTT.

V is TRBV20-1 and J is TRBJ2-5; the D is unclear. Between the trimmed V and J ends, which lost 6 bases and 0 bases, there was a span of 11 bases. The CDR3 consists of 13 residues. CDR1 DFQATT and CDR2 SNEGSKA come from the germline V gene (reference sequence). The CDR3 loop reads CSAELRNQETQYF. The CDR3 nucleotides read TGCAGTGCGGAACTCCGGAACCAAGAGACCCAGTACTTC.

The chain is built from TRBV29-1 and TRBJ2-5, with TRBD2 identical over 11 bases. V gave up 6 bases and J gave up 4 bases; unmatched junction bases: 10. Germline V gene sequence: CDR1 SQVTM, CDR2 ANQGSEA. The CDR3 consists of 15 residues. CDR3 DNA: TGCAGCGTGCTACTAGCGGGAGTGTTTGGAGAGACCCAGTACTTC. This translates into CSVLLAGVFGETQYF.

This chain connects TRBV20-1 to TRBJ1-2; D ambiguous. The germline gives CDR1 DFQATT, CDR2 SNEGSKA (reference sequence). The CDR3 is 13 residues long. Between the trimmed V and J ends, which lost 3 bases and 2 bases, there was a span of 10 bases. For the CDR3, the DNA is TGCAGTGCTAGGAGGGCAGGCAACTATGGCTACACCTTC. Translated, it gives CSARRAGNYGYTF.

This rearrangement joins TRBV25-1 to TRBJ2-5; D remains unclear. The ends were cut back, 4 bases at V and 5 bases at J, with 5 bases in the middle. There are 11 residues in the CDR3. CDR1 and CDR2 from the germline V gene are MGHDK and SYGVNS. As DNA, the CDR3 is TGTGCCAGCAGTGGCTGGGAGACCCAGTACTTC. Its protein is CASSGWETQYF.